This T cell receptor (beta chain) was sequenced in a study of blood T cell repertoires in COVID-19. Trimming stripped 5 bases from V and 8 bases from J, with 12 bases between. Germline CDR1 is LNHDA and CDR2 is SQIVND (reference sequence). This CDR3 region has 13 residues. Sequencing used immunoSEQ multiplex PCR; TCRdb keeps in-frame clones, though not all of them. The data show approximately 230,000 clones, around four fifths seen once. This sequence was found in a man aged 40-49 years who had recovered from COVID-19. The source material was PBMCs or T cells enriched from blood (not recorded which). This chain uses TRBV19 with TRBJ1-4; D call uncertain. This chain's CDR3 is CASSEPYGEKLFF. The CDR3 nucleotides read TGTGCCAGTAGTGAGCCTTACGGGGAAAAACTGTTTTTT. The complete variable domain, with remaining parts taken from reference TRBV19 and TRBJ1-4, reads DGGITQSPKYLFRKEGQNVTLSCEQNLNHDAMYWYRQDPGQGLRLIYYSQIVNDFQKGDIAEGYSVSREKKESFPLTVTSAQKNPTAFYLCASSEPYGEKLFFGSGTQLSVL.